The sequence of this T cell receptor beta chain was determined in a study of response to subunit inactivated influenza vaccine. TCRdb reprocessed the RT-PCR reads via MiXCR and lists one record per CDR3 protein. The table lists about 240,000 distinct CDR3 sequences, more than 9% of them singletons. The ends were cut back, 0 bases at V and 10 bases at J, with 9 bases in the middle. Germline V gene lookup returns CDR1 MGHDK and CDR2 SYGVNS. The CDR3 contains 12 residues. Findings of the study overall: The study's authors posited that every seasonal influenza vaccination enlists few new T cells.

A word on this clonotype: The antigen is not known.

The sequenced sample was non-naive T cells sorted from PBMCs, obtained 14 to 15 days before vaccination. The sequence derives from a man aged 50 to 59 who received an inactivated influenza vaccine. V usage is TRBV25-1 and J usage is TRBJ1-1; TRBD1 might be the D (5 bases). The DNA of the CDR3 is TGTGCCAGCAGTGAATATGGGGGTGGAGCTTTCTTT. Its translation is CASSEYGGGAFF.